This passage covers 20 T cell receptor beta chains from one sample sequenced in a study of T cell repertoires in cytomegalovirus infection. In TCRdb, the reads were re-called with MiXCR into one record per CDR3 protein. The profile shows about 260,000 distinct CDR3 sequences, approximately 9.1% of them singletons. The specimen was PBMCs. Every receptor here comes from a human donor in good health (CMV status not recorded). Some clones in this sample may be carry-over from other donors' samples.

This clonotype was detected ten times or more. The chain has TRBV6-2 or TRBV6-3 and TRBJ2-1, with TRBD1 matching 9 bases. The trim removed 4 bases at V and 6 bases at J, leaving 7 bases unmatched. The CDR3 sequence is 15 residues long. CDR1 and CDR2 from the germline V gene are MNHEY and SVGEGT. The CDR3 spells CASSSPGQGVNEQFF. The DNA of the CDR3 is TGTGCCAGCAGTTCCCCGGGACAGGGTGTCAATGAGCAGTTCTTC.

This clonotype appeared many times. This chain uses TRBV7-2 with TRBJ1-1, with a possible D match to TRBD1 (5 bases). CDR1 SGHTA and CDR2 FQGNSA come from the germline V gene. This CDR3 is 13 amino acids long. V shed 5 bases and J shed 2 bases, with 9 bases lying between them. The CDR3, as DNA: TGTGCCAGCAGCGGAGGGGCAAACACTGAAGCTTTCTTT. It yields the protein CASSGGANTEAFF. Filled out from reference TRBV7-2 and TRBJ1-1, the complete variable domain reads GAGVSQSPSNKVTEKGKDVELRCDPISGHTALYWYRQSLGQGLEFLIYFQGNSAPDKSGLPSDRFSAERTGGSVSTLTIQRTQQEDSAVYLCASSGGANTEAFFGQGTRLTVV.

Many counts were recorded for this clonotype. As DNA, the CDR3 is TGTGCCAGCAGCTTAAGGGCCGGCTCCTACTCTGGAAACACCATATATTTT. It encodes CASSLRAGSYSGNTIYF. V and J are TRBV7-8 and TRBJ1-3; D is undetermined. Germline assignment: CDR1 SGHVS and CDR2 FQNEAQ. The ends were cut back, 2 bases at V and 0 bases at J, with 14 bases in the middle. This CDR3 has 17 amino acids.

A word on this clonotype: A much more abundant neighbour one base away suggests this may be a read error. The chain joins TRBV5-1 to TRBJ1-1; 8 nucleotides match TRBD1. CDR1 and CDR2 (germline): SGHRS, YFSETQ. The length of the CDR3 is 16 residues. The CDR3 coding sequence is TGCACCAGCAGCCGACAGTTCACGTGGACAGGGTCTGAAGCTTTCTTT. Its protein is CTSSRQFTWTGSEAFF.

This clonotype was recorded many times. The V and J genes are TRBV6-6 and TRBJ2-5; 9 nucleotides match TRBD2. The CDR3 is 11 residues long. The junction had 4 bases not matched to a gene; V was cut back by 8 bases and J by 9 bases. In germline, CDR1 is MNHNY, CDR2 SVGAGI (reference sequence). Written as DNA, the CDR3 is TGTGCCAGCGCGGAGCGGGAGGCCCAGTACTTC. It translates to CASAEREAQYF.

This clonotype showed up many times. The CDR3 DNA is TGTGCCAGCAGCACCCGACAGGGGTATAATTCACCCCTCCACTTT. Its protein product is CASSTRQGYNSPLHF. V gene TRBV7-9 combines with J gene TRBJ1-6, with 8 bases fitting TRBD1. The ends lost 5 bases at V and 4 bases at J; junction bases unmatched: 4. The CDR3 totals 15 residues. Germline CDR1 is SEHNR and CDR2 is FQNEAQ (reference sequence).

This clonotype was recorded many times. The CDR3 loop reads CASSIGQGPYTF. As DNA, the CDR3 is TGTGCCAGCAGTATCGGACAGGGGCCTTACACCTTC. This rearrangement joins TRBV27 to TRBJ1-2, with 9 bases matching TRBD1. V was clipped by 5 bases and J by 11 bases; unmatched bases: 6. Looked up from germline, CDR1 is MNHEY and CDR2 is SMNVEV (reference sequence). The CDR3 consists of 12 residues.

This clonotype has ten or more counts. The chain carries TRBV7-2 and TRBJ2-5, with D possibly matching TRBD1 (6 bases). The length of the CDR3 is 15 residues. V lost 2 bases and J 3 bases, leaving 13 bases between the germline ends. CDR1 and CDR2 (germline): SGHTA, FQGNSA. The CDR3 DNA reads as TGTGCCAGCAGCTTATGGGGGCAGGGCAAAGAGACCCAGTACTTC. The encoded protein is CASSLWGQGKETQYF.

This clonotype has at least ten counts. The CDR3 DNA reads as TGTGCCAGCAGCAAGACAGGCCCTAGCAATCAGCCCCAGCATTTT. Protein sequence: CASSKTGPSNQPQHF. The J gene is TRBJ1-5, the V gene TRBV7-2; possibly TRBD1 for D (6 bases). This CDR3 has 15 amino acids. V shed 5 bases and J shed 0 bases, with 11 bases lying between them. CDR1 and CDR2 (germline): SGHTA, FQGNSA.

This clonotype was found a few times. V gene TRBV7-2 combines with J gene TRBJ1-5, with 7 nucleotides matching TRBD1. CDR3 length equals 18 residues. The V segment lost 6 bases and the J segment 3 bases; nucleotides outside the gene matches: 17. CDR1 is SGHTA, CDR2 FQGNSA, per germline. The CDR3, as DNA: TGTGCCAGCAGTTCAGGGGGTGGGCAGGGGGTCCCCAATCAGCCCCAGCATTTT. This gives the protein CASSSGGGQGVPNQPQHF.

This clonotype was counted many times. The chain recombines TRBV7-2 with TRBJ2-2; TRBD2 is a possible D gene (6 bases). Germline loops: CDR1 SGHTA, CDR2 FQGNSA. This CDR3 spans 15 amino acids. Trimming pared 5 bases from V and 1 base from J, leaving 11 bases between. In DNA form, the CDR3 reads TGTGCCAGCAGCCGAGGTAGCGGGAACACCGGGGAGCTGTTTTTT. Protein sequence: CASSRGSGNTGELFF.

This clonotype has more than one count but fewer than ten. CDR3 region: CASRDRGYEQYF. The CDR3, as DNA: TGTGCCAGTAGGGACAGGGGCTACGAGCAGTACTTC. The chain carries TRBV19 and TRBJ2-7, with 9 positions matching TRBD1. Germline V lookup: CDR1 LNHDA, CDR2 SQIVND (reference sequence). CDR3 length: 12 residues. Trimming at V came to 6 bases and at J to 3 bases, leaving 0 bases not matched to a gene.

This clonotype has a count of ten or more. V is TRBV7-9 and J is TRBJ2-7; a possible D gene is TRBD1 (8 bases). From germline, CDR1 is SEHNR and CDR2 FQNEAQ (reference sequence). The length of the CDR3 is 18 residues. The ends were cut back, 5 bases at V and 3 bases at J, with 26 bases in the middle. The CDR3 loop is CASSRAGVQGVRIYEQYF. Written as DNA, the CDR3 is TGTGCCAGCAGCCGGGCGGGGGTACAGGGGGTAAGGATCTACGAGCAGTACTTC.

This clonotype was counted at least ten times. The chain is built from TRBV12-3 or TRBV12-4 and TRBJ1-4, with TRBD1 matching 9 bases. After removal of 6 bases from V and 0 bases from J, the junction contained 2 bases not matched to a gene. This CDR3 is 15 amino acids long. CDR3 loop: CASRRQGATNEKLFF. In DNA form, the CDR3 reads TGTGCCAGCAGAAGACAGGGGGCAACTAATGAAAAACTGTTTTTT.

The chain recombines TRBV5-6 with TRBJ2-7; D is unresolved. This CDR3 is 12 amino acids long. V was cut by 0 bases and J by 6 bases, with 7 bases left in between. Germline-derived CDR1 and CDR2 are SGHDT and YYEEEE. The DNA of the CDR3 is TGTGCCAGCAGCTTGGAAGGATCCGAGCAGTACTTC. Residues: CASSLEGSEQYF.

This clonotype has ten or more counts. The CDR3 region has the DNA TGTGCCAGCATCTACCGTAGCGGGGATCTTCCCTCCTACAATGAGCAGTTCTTC. It specifies CASIYRSGDLPSYNEQFF. The V gene is TRBV6-2 or TRBV6-3, the J gene TRBJ2-1; TRBD2 matches at 8 bases. Germline V gives CDR1 MNHEY, CDR2 SVGEGT. This CDR3 comprises 18 residues. V was pared by 7 bases and J by 0 bases, with 14 bases of the junction left unmatched.

CDR3 nucleotides: TGTGCCACCAGCAGCGAAGTCGGAAACGAGCAGTACTTC. This gives the protein CATSSEVGNEQYF. The chain uses TRBV15 and TRBJ2-7; D not resolved. The V gene lost 3 bases and the J gene lost 5 bases, with 11 bases spanning the gap. This CDR3 contains 13 residues. The germline gives CDR1 LNHNV, CDR2 YYDKDF (reference sequence).

This clonotype was observed at least ten times. The V and J genes are TRBV5-4 and TRBJ2-1, with D possibly matching TRBD2 (5 bases). Looked up from germline, CDR1 is SGHNT and CDR2 is YYREEE (reference sequence). The length of the CDR3 is 15 residues. The germline V and J ends were trimmed by 3 bases and 5 bases, with 15 bases remaining between them. CDR3 loop: CASSSSSGVHNEQFF. CDR3 sequence (DNA): TGTGCCAGCAGCTCCTCGAGCGGCGTCCACAATGAGCAGTTCTTC. Drawing the rest from reference TRBV5-4 and TRBJ2-1, the complete variable domain is ETGVTQSPTHLIKTRGQQVTLRCSSQSGHNTVSWYQQALGQGPQFIFQYYREEENGRGNFPPRFSGLQFPNYSSELNVNALELDDSALYLCASSSSSGVHNEQFFGPGTRLTVL.

This clonotype has at least ten counts. The chain has TRBV7-2 and TRBJ2-2; TRBD2 matches 7 bases. V gave up 3 bases and J gave up 1 base; unmatched junction bases: 8. This CDR3 is 17 amino acids long. Per the germline V gene, CDR1 is SGHTA and CDR2 is FQGNSA. CDR3 amino acids: CASSFVTQRGNTGELFF. For the CDR3, the DNA is TGTGCCAGCAGCTTCGTTACCCAGCGGGGGAACACCGGGGAGCTGTTTTTT.

This clonotype showed up just a few times. The chain joins TRBV4-3 to TRBJ2-1, with TRBD2 matching over 7 bases. Germline CDR1 reads LGHNA; CDR2 reads YSLEER. The CDR3 sequence is 16 residues long. V trimming: 0 bases; J trimming: 4 bases; junction bases outside the gene matches: 6. The CDR3 nucleotides read TGCGCCAGCAGCCAAGATTGGACTAGAGGGTACAATGAGCAGTTCTTC. As protein: CASSQDWTRGYNEQFF.